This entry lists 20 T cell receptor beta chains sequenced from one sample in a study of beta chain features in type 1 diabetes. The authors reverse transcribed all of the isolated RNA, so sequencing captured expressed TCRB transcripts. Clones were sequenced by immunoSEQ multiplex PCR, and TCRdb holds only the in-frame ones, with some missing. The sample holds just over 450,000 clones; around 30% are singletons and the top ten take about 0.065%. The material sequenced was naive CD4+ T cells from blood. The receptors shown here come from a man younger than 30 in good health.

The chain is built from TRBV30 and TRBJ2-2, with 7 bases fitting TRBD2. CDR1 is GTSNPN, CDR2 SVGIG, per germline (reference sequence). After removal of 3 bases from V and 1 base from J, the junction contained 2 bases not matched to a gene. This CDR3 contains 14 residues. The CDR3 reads CAWRLAENTGELFF. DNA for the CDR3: TGTGCCTGGAGGCTAGCGGAGAACACCGGGGAGCTGTTTTTT. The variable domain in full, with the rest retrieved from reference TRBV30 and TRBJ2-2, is SQTIHQWPATLVQPVGSPLSLECTVEGTSNPNLYWYRQAAGRGLQLLFYSVGIGQISSEVPQNLSASRPQDRQFILSSKKLLLSDSGFYLCAWRLAENTGELFFGEGSRLTVL.

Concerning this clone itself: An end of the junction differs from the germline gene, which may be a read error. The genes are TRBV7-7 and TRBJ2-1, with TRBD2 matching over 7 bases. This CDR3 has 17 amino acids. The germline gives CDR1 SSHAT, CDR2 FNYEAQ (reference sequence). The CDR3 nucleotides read TGTGCTAGCAGCTTATTGTCTAGCGGAAGCTCCTACAATGAGCAGTTCTTC. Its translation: CASSLLSSGSSYNEQFF.

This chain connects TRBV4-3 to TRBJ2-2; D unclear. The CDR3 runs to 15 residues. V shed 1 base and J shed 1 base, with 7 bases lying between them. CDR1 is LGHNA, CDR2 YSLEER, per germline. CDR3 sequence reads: CASSQVRRNTGELFF. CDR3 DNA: TGCGCCAGCAGCCAAGTACGGCGGAACACCGGGGAGCTGTTTTTT.

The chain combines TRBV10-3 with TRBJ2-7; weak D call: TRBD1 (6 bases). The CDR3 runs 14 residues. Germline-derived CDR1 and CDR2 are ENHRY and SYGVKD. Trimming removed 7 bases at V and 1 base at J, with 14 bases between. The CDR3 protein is CAINQGDRSYEQYF. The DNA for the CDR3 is TGTGCCATCAACCAGGGAGACAGGTCCTACGAGCAGTACTTC.

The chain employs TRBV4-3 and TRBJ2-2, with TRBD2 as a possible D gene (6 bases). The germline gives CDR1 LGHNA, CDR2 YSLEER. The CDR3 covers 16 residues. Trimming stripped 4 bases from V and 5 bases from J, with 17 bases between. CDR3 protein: CASSLGPSVLTGELFF. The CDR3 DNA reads TGCGCCAGCAGCCTAGGTCCTAGCGTTCTGACCGGGGAGCTGTTTTTT.

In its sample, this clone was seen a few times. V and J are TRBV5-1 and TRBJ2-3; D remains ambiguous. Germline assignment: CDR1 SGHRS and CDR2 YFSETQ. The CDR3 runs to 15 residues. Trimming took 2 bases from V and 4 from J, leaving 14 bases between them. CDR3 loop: CASSLGGTVADTQYF. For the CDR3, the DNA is TGCGCCAGCAGCTTAGGCGGAACGGTGGCAGATACGCAGTATTTT.

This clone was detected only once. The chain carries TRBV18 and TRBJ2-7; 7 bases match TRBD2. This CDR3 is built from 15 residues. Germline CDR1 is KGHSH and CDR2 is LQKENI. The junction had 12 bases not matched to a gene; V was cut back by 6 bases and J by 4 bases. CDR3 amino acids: CASSPTAGLGYEQYF. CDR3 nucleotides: TGTGCCAGCTCCCCGACAGCGGGACTCGGGTACGAGCAGTACTTC.

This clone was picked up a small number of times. This CDR3 is CAWSVFVGGYTF. As DNA, the CDR3 is TGTGCCTGGAGTGTCTTTGTAGGTGGCTACACCTTC. V and J are TRBV30 and TRBJ1-2; D is uncertain. The CDR3 covers 12 residues. Trimming removed 0 bases at V and 7 bases at J, with 9 bases between. The germline V gene has CDR1 GTSNPN and CDR2 SVGIG (reference sequence).

CDR3 bases: TGTGCCAGCAGCCCGGAGGGGGATACGCAGTATTTT. Its translation is CASSPEGDTQYF. This rearrangement joins TRBV5-5 to TRBJ2-3; D is perhaps TRBD2 (6 bases). The CDR3 loop spans 12 amino acids. Germline values: CDR1 SGHKS, CDR2 YYEKEE (reference sequence). Trimming pared 4 bases from V and 6 bases from J, leaving 9 bases between.

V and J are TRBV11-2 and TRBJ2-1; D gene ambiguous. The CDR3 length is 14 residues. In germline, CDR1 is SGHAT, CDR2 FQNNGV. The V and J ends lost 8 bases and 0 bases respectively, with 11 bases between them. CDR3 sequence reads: CASSSDGSYNEQFF. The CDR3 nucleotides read TGTGCCAGCTCGTCGGACGGCTCCTACAATGAGCAGTTCTTC.

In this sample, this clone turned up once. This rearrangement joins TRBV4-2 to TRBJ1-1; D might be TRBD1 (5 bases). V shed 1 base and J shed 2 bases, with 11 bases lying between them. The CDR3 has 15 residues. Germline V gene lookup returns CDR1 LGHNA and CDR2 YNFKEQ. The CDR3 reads CASSQVAQGNTEAFF. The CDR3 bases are TGTGCCAGCAGCCAAGTGGCCCAGGGTAACACTGAAGCTTTCTTT.

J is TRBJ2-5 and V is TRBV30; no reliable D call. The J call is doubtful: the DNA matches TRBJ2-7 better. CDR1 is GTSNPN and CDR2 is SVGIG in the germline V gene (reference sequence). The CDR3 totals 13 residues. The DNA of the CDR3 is TGTGCCTGGAGGCAAGCAGCCTCCTACGAGCAGTACTTC. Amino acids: CAWRQAASYEQYF.

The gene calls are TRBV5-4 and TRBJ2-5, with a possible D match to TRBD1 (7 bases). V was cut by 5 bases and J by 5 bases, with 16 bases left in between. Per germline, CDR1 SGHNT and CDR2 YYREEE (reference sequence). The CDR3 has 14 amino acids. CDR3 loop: CASRTTGRSETQYF. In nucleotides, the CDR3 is TGTGCCAGCAGAACGACAGGGAGGTCGGAGACCCAGTACTTC.

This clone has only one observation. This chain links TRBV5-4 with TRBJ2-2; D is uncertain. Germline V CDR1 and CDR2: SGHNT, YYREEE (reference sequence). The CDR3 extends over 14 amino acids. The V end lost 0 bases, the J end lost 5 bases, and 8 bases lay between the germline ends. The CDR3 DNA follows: TGTGCCAGCAGCTTGGCCGGACCTACCGGGGAGCTGTTTTTT. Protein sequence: CASSLAGPTGELFF.

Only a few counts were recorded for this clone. CDR3 region: CSVRLVGRGPYEQYF. The CDR3 DNA reads TGCAGCGTCCGCCTGGTCGGCAGGGGGCCCTACGAGCAGTACTTC. The gene calls are TRBV29-1 and TRBJ2-7; TRBD1 matches at 8 bases. This CDR3 is built from 15 residues. CDR1 is SQVTM, CDR2 ANQGSEA, per germline. V shed 6 bases, J shed 2 bases, and the junction held 12 bases outside the gene matches.

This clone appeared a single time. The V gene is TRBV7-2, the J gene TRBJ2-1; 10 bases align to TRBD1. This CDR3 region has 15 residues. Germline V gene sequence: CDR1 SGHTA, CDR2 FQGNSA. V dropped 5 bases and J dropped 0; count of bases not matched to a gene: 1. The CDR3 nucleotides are TGTGCCAGCAGCGGGGACAGGGGCTCCTACAATGAGCAGTTCTTC. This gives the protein CASSGDRGSYNEQFF. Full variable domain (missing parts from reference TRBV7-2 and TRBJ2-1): GAGVSQSPSNKVTEKGKDVELRCDPISGHTALYWYRQSLGQGLEFLIYFQGNSAPDKSGLPSDRFSAERTGGSVSTLTIQRTQQEDSAVYLCASSGDRGSYNEQFFGPGTRLTVL.

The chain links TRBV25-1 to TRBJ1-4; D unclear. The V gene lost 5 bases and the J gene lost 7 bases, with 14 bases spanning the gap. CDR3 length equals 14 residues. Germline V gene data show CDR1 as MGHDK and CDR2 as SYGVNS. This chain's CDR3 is CASSNSLLSEKLFF. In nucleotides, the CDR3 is TGTGCCAGCAGTAACAGCCTCTTAAGTGAAAAACTGTTTTTT.

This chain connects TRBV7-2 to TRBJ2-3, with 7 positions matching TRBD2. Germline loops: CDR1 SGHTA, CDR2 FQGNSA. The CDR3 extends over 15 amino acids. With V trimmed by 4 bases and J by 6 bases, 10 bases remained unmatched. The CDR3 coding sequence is TGTGCCAGCAGCTCCCGTCGGGCGGGAGCGGATACGCAGTATTTT. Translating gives CASSSRRAGADTQYF.

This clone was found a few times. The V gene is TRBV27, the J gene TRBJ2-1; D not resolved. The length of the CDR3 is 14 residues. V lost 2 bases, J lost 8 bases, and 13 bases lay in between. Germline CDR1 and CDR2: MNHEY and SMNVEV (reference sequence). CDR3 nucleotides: TGTGCCAGCAGTTTAAGGTTAGCCATGGATGAGCAGTTCTTC. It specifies CASSLRLAMDEQFF.

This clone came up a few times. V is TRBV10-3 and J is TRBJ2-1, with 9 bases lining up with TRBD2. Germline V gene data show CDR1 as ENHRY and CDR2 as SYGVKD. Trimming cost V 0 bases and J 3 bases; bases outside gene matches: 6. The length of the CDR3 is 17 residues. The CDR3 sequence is CAISESRASGNYNEQFF. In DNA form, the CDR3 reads TGTGCCATCAGTGAGTCGCGAGCTAGCGGGAACTACAATGAGCAGTTCTTC.